A selection of T cell receptor beta chains follows, all from one sample in a study of blood T cells in healthy people across ages. TCRdb re-called the 5' RACE reads through MiXCR, storing one row per CDR3 protein. The sample has about 1.4 million distinct CDR3 sequences, around 59% seen once. The sequenced material came from blood. The receptors stem from a man aged 18 to 30 in good health. Each CDR3 is given with its conserved first and last residue. Fields, in order: J gene, clone size, V gene, D gene, CDR3 DNA, CDR3 protein. D genes are given only for firm matches. Where a row states a size, it is once, few, many or the class of an expanded clone; other rows omit it.

j_gene: TRBJ2-2
abundance: .
v_gene: TRBV12-3/TRBV12-4
d_gene: TRBD1
CDR3nt: TGTGCCAGCAGTTTGCTTCGGGGCGGGACAGGGTTAACCGGGGAGCTGTTTTTT
CDR3aa: CASSLLRGGTGLTGELFF

j_gene: TRBJ1-1
abundance: once
v_gene: TRBV15
d_gene: .
CDR3nt: TGTGCCACCAGCAGACAATTACAGGGAGAGAACACTGAAGCTTTCTTT
CDR3aa: CATSRQLQGENTEAFF

j_gene: TRBJ2-4
abundance: .
v_gene: TRBV2
d_gene: TRBD1
CDR3nt: TGTGCCAGCAGTAGGGACAGGGCCTTGGAGGAGCAGTACTTC
CDR3aa: CASSRDRALEEQYF

j_gene: TRBJ1-3
abundance: .
v_gene: TRBV5-5
d_gene: .
CDR3nt: TGTGCCAGCAGTCCTCAACAAGCTACCTTCTCTGGAAACACCATATATTTT
CDR3aa: CASSPQQATFSGNTIYF

j_gene: TRBJ1-2
abundance: .
v_gene: TRBV9
d_gene: .
CDR3nt: TGTACCAGCAGCCCAGGTGGGGGCGCGAACTATGGCTACACCTTC
CDR3aa: CTSSPGGGANYGYTF

j_gene: TRBJ2-5
abundance: few
v_gene: TRBV20-1
d_gene: TRBD2
CDR3nt: TGCAGTGCTAGAACTAGCGGAGAGACCCAGTACTTC
CDR3aa: CSARTSGETQYF

j_gene: TRBJ2-1
abundance: .
v_gene: TRBV2
d_gene: TRBD2
CDR3nt: TGTGCCAGGGAGACTAGCGGGGGAGACAATGAGCAGTTCTTC
CDR3aa: CARETSGGDNEQFF

j_gene: TRBJ1-1
abundance: .
v_gene: TRBV30
d_gene: .
CDR3nt: TGTGCCTGGACGGGGATGGAACAAAGGGGCACTGAAGCTTTCTTT
CDR3aa: CAWTGMEQRGTEAFF

j_gene: TRBJ2-7
abundance: .
v_gene: TRBV20-1
d_gene: .
CDR3nt: TGCAGTGCTAGTCTCGGTCGTTACGAGCAGTACTTC
CDR3aa: CSASLGRYEQYF

j_gene: TRBJ2-1
abundance: few
v_gene: TRBV7-2
d_gene: TRBD2
CDR3nt: TGTGCCAGCAGCTTAGAAGGGACTAGCGGGAGATACTACAATGAGCAGTTCTTC
CDR3aa: CASSLEGTSGRYYNEQFF

j_gene: TRBJ2-5
abundance: few
v_gene: TRBV6-6
d_gene: TRBD1
CDR3nt: TGTGCCAGCAGTTTGGGACAGGGGTGGGAGACCCAGTACTTC
CDR3aa: CASSLGQGWETQYF

j_gene: TRBJ1-5
abundance: few
v_gene: TRBV6-1
d_gene: .
CDR3nt: TGTGCCAGCGGCTCAAGTTATAGCAATCAGCCCCAGCATTTT
CDR3aa: CASGSSYSNQPQHF

j_gene: TRBJ1-1
abundance: once
v_gene: TRBV10-3
d_gene: TRBD1
CDR3nt: TGTGCCATCAGTGGCGACAGGGTTACTGAAGCTTTCTTT
CDR3aa: CAISGDRVTEAFF

j_gene: TRBJ2-7
abundance: once
v_gene: TRBV20-1
d_gene: .
CDR3nt: TGCAGTGCTAGAGATACCCTGAACAATGGGCAGTACTTC
CDR3aa: CSARDTLNNGQYF

j_gene: TRBJ1-1
abundance: .
v_gene: TRBV15
d_gene: .
CDR3nt: TGTGCCACCAGCCGCGGGAGTCTGAACACTGAAGCTTTCTTT
CDR3aa: CATSRGSLNTEAFF

j_gene: TRBJ2-7
abundance: .
v_gene: TRBV20-1
d_gene: TRBD2
CDR3nt: TGCAGTGTAAAGCGGGAGGGCCGAACTAAGCAGTACTTC
CDR3aa: CSVKREGRTKQYF

j_gene: TRBJ2-7
abundance: once
v_gene: TRBV20-1
d_gene: TRBD1
CDR3nt: TGCAGTGCCCTCCGGGACAGCAACTACGAGCAGTACTTC
CDR3aa: CSALRDSNYEQYF

j_gene: TRBJ2-3
abundance: .
v_gene: TRBV20-1
d_gene: TRBD2
CDR3nt: TGCAGTGCCGGGGGGGGGCGGGAACTAGATACGCAGTATTTT
CDR3aa: CSAGGGRELDTQYF

j_gene: TRBJ2-7
abundance: .
v_gene: TRBV7-9
d_gene: .
CDR3nt: TGTGCCGGACAACAGGATCTCTCCTACGAGCAGTACTTC
CDR3aa: CAGQQDLSYEQYF

j_gene: TRBJ2-5
abundance: .
v_gene: TRBV10-3
d_gene: TRBD1
CDR3nt: TGTGCCATCAGCCCGACAGGGGTCAATGAGCAGTACTTC
CDR3aa: CAISPTGVNEQYF

j_gene: TRBJ2-7
abundance: .
v_gene: TRBV3-1
d_gene: TRBD2
CDR3nt: TGTGCCAGCAGCCGAAATAGCGGGAGTAGGTCCCACGAGCAGTACTTC
CDR3aa: CASSRNSGSRSHEQYF

j_gene: TRBJ1-1
abundance: .
v_gene: TRBV27
d_gene: TRBD1
CDR3nt: TGTGCCAGCAGTTTAAGGCCGGGACAGGTGGGGAACACTGAAGCTTTCTTT
CDR3aa: CASSLRPGQVGNTEAFF

j_gene: TRBJ2-7
abundance: .
v_gene: TRBV29-1
d_gene: .
CDR3nt: TGCAGCGTTGTGAGGGGCGAAACCTACGAGCAGTACTTC
CDR3aa: CSVVRGETYEQYF

j_gene: TRBJ2-7
abundance: .
v_gene: TRBV7-9
d_gene: .
CDR3nt: TGTGCCAGCAGCTTTACTACGCGGGGCACCTACGAGCAGTACTTC
CDR3aa: CASSFTTRGTYEQYF

j_gene: TRBJ2-5
abundance: .
v_gene: TRBV9
d_gene: .
CDR3nt: TGTGCCAGCAGTGACCTCCTCCGGGAGACCCAGTACTTC
CDR3aa: CASSDLLRETQYF

j_gene: TRBJ2-7
abundance: few
v_gene: TRBV25-1
d_gene: TRBD2
CDR3nt: TGTGCCAGCAGTGACAGGGGACTAGCGGATTACGAGCAGTACTTC
CDR3aa: CASSDRGLADYEQYF

j_gene: TRBJ1-2
abundance: .
v_gene: TRBV20-1
d_gene: .
CDR3nt: TGCAGTGCTAGATCTCGGGCCACTCCTAACTATGGCTACACCTTC
CDR3aa: CSARSRATPNYGYTF

j_gene: TRBJ2-6
abundance: .
v_gene: TRBV21-1
d_gene: .
CDR3nt: TGTGCCAGCAGCTCCCTAAAGAGGGGTTCTACTGGGGCCAACGTCCTGACTTTC
CDR3aa: CASSSLKRGSTGANVLTF

j_gene: TRBJ2-1
abundance: .
v_gene: TRBV29-1
d_gene: TRBD2
CDR3nt: TGCAGCGCCGCCGGGGGGAGCTCCTACAATGAGCAGTTCTTC
CDR3aa: CSAAGGSSYNEQFF